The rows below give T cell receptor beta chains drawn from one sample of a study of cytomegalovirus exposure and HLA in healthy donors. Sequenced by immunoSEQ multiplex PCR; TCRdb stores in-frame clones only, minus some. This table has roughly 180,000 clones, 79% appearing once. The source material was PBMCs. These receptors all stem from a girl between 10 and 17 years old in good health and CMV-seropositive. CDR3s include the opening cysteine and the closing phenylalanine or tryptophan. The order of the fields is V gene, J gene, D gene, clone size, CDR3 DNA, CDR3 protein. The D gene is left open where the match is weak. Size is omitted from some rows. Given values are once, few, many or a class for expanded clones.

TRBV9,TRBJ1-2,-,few,TGTGCCAGCAGCGTAGACCGGGGGAACTATGGCTACACCTTC,CASSVDRGNYGYTF
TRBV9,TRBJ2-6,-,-,TGTGCCAGCAGCGTACAGGGGACTGGGGCCAACGTCCTGACTTTC,CASSVQGTGANVLTF
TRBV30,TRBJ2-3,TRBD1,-,TGTGCCTGCCCCGGGACAGGGGGCACAGATACGCAGTATTTT,CACPGTGGTDTQYF
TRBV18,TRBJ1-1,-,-,TGTGCCAGCTCACCCAGGGAATCGAACACTGAAGCTTTCTTT,CASSPRESNTEAFF
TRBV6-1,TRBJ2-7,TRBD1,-,TGTGCCAGCAGTGAGGGGACAGGGGGCTCCTACGAGCAGTACTTC,CASSEGTGGSYEQYF
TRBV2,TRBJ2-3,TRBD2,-,TGTGCCAGCAGGGGACTAGCGGGGTACACAGATACGCAGTATTTT,CASRGLAGYTDTQYF
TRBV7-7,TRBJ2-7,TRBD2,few,TGTGCCAGCAGCCCCAATAGCGGGGGGCATGTCGGCGAGCAGTACTTC,CASSPNSGGHVGEQYF
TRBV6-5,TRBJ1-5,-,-,TGTGCCAGCAGTTACGGGAGAAGTCAGCCCCAGCATTTT,CASSYGRSQPQHF
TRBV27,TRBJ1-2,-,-,TGTGCCAGCAGTTCACCAAGCAATGGCTACACCTTC,CASSSPSNGYTF
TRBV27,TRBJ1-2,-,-,TGTGCCAGCAGTTTTCAGGGAAACTATGGCTACACCTTC,CASSFQGNYGYTF
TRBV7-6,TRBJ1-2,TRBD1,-,TGTGCCAGCAGCTTAGGGCAGGGGGCGGGTTATGGCTACACCTTC,CASSLGQGAGYGYTF
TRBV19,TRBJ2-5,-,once,TGTGCCAGTAGTATAGACACAGGGCAACAGACCCAGTACTTC,CASSIDTGQQTQYF
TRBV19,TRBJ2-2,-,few,TGTGCCAGCAAGGCAGGGGACACGAACACCGGGGAGCTGTTTTTT,CASKAGDTNTGELFF
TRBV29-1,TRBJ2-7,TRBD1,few,TGCAGCTATGGACAGGTCTACGAGCAGTACTTC,CSYGQVYEQYF
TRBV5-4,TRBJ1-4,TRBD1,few,TGTGCCAGCAGCCTCAGACAGGGGGCTAATGAAAAACTGTTTTTT,CASSLRQGANEKLFF
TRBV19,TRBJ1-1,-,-,TGTGCCAGTAGTATAAAACAGGGACACCTCATGAACACTGAAGCTTTCTTT,CASSIKQGHLMNTEAFF
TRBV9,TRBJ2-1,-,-,TGTGCCAGCAGCGTAGCTCAGGGTAGCGGCTCCTACAATGAGCAGTTCTTC,CASSVAQGSGSYNEQFF
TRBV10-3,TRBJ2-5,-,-,TGTGCCATCAGTGCCAACCCCGGTGGAGAGACCCAGTACTTC,CAISANPGGETQYF
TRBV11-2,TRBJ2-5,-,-,TGTGCCAGCAGGACTAAAGGTCAAGAGACCCAGTACTTC,CASRTKGQETQYF
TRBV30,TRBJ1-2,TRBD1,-,TGTGCCTGGACCAGGGGGCTAGTCTATGGCTACACCTTC,CAWTRGLVYGYTF
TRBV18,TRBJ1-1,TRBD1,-,TGTGCCAGCTCACCTCGGGCAGGGGGCTGGTCTGAAGCTTTCTTT,CASSPRAGGWSEAFF
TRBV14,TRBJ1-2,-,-,TGTGCCAGCAGCCCCGGGGGGCCGAGCTATGGCTACACCTTC,CASSPGGPSYGYTF
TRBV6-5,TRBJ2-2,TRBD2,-,TGTGCCAGCAGCCAAACGGGGGGTCCCACCGGGGAGCTGTTTTTT,CASSQTGGPTGELFF
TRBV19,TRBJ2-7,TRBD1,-,TGTGCCAGTAGTATCGGACAGGGGGGCGGGGACGAGCAGTACTTC,CASSIGQGGGDEQYF
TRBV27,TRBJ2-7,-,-,TGTGCCAGCAGTTACAGTCCCGACCACGAGCAGTACTTC,CASSYSPDHEQYF
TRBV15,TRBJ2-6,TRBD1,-,TGTGCCACCAGAAAAGGACAGGGGTCTGGGGCCAACGTCCTGACTTTC,CATRKGQGSGANVLTF
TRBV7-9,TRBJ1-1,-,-,TGTGCCAGCAGCTTAGTAGGACAGACGAACACTGAAGCTTTCTTT,CASSLVGQTNTEAFF